These T cell receptor beta chains were read from a single sample in a study of type 1 and type 2 diabetes patients. TCRdb analysed the multiplex PCR reads with MiXCR anew, one entry per CDR3 protein. The sample comprises 250,000 or so distinct CDR3 sequences, more than 45% of which are singletons, and roughly 13% rests with the top ten. Sample: peripheral blood mononuclear cells (PBMCs). These receptors originate from a man aged 18 to 29 with type 2 diabetes. Both conserved end residues are part of each CDR3. A D gene is named only where the DNA matches it firmly. Size is stated for part of the rows, as once, few or many counts, or as a class when the clone is expanded.

CDR3aa: CASSEWVLSNTGELFF
CDR3nt: TGTGCCAGCAGTGAGTGGGTTCTCTCGAACACCGGGGAGCTGTTTTTT
abundance: -
j_gene: TRBJ2-2
v_gene: TRBV2
d_gene: -

CDR3aa: CASSEELREGPSSYEQYF
CDR3nt: TGTGCCAGCAGTGAAGAATTGCGGGAGGGGCCCTCCTCCTACGAGCAGTACTTC
abundance: few
j_gene: TRBJ2-7
v_gene: TRBV2
d_gene: TRBD2

CDR3aa: CASSSTGGETQYF
CDR3nt: TGTGCCAGCAGCTCAACAGGGGGGGAGACCCAGTACTTC
abundance: many
j_gene: TRBJ2-5
v_gene: TRBV7-3
d_gene: TRBD1

CDR3aa: CAWTDSYEQYF
CDR3nt: TGTGCCTGGACGGACAGCTACGAGCAGTACTTC
abundance: -
j_gene: TRBJ2-7
v_gene: TRBV30
d_gene: -

CDR3aa: CASSLLAGVDEQFF
CDR3nt: TGTGCCAGCAGTTTGCTAGCGGGAGTGGATGAGCAGTTCTTC
abundance: few
j_gene: TRBJ2-1
v_gene: TRBV12-3/TRBV12-4
d_gene: TRBD2

CDR3aa: CASRPETDQWETQYF
CDR3nt: TGTGCCAGCAGGCCCGAGACAGACCAGTGGGAGACCCAGTACTTC
abundance: few
j_gene: TRBJ2-5
v_gene: TRBV2
d_gene: -

CDR3aa: CASRPPPPGLKAFF
CDR3nt: TGTGCCAGCAGACCACCACCCCCGGGACTGAAAGCTTTCTTT
abundance: -
j_gene: TRBJ1-1
v_gene: TRBV25-1
d_gene: -

CDR3aa: CAWSVGTRVYEQYF
CDR3nt: TGTGCCTGGAGTGTGGGGACTAGGGTCTACGAGCAGTACTTC
abundance: -
j_gene: TRBJ2-7
v_gene: TRBV30
d_gene: TRBD2

CDR3aa: CASSFRDSNTEAFF
CDR3nt: TGTGCCAGCAGCTTTAGGGACAGTAACACTGAAGCTTTCTTT
abundance: few
j_gene: TRBJ1-1
v_gene: TRBV7-2
d_gene: TRBD1

CDR3aa: CAISGGTSGSIDEQFF
CDR3nt: TGTGCCATCAGTGGGGGGACTAGCGGGAGTATCGATGAGCAGTTCTTC
abundance: -
j_gene: TRBJ2-1
v_gene: TRBV10-3
d_gene: TRBD2

CDR3aa: CASSLMDRDYEQYF
CDR3nt: TGTGCCAGCAGCTTAATGGACAGGGACTACGAGCAGTACTTC
abundance: -
j_gene: TRBJ2-7
v_gene: TRBV7-3
d_gene: TRBD1

CDR3aa: CASSPGQGARGTEAFF
CDR3nt: TGTGCCAGCAGCCCGGGACAGGGGGCACGGGGTACTGAAGCTTTCTTT
abundance: -
j_gene: TRBJ1-1
v_gene: TRBV7-2
d_gene: TRBD1

CDR3aa: CASTRTGGVTEAFF
CDR3nt: TGTGCCAGCACTCGGACAGGGGGAGTGACTGAAGCTTTCTTT
abundance: -
j_gene: TRBJ1-1
v_gene: TRBV25-1
d_gene: TRBD1

CDR3aa: CASSQRGKNIQYF
CDR3nt: TGTGCCAGCAGTCAGCGGGGCAAAAACATTCAGTACTTC
abundance: -
j_gene: TRBJ2-4
v_gene: TRBV6-6
d_gene: TRBD2

CDR3aa: CASSGQGRELETQYF
CDR3nt: TGTGCCAGCAGTGGACAGGGAAGGGAACTAGAGACCCAGTACTTC
abundance: few
j_gene: TRBJ2-5
v_gene: TRBV6-1
d_gene: TRBD1

CDR3aa: CATMNLPSGELFF
CDR3nt: TGTGCCACCATGAACCTTCCGTCCGGGGAGCTGTTTTTT
abundance: many
j_gene: TRBJ2-2
v_gene: TRBV15
d_gene: -

CDR3aa: CASSGSGRRVNYGYTF
CDR3nt: TGCGCCAGCAGTGGGTCGGGTAGACGGGTTAACTATGGCTACACCTTC
abundance: -
j_gene: TRBJ1-2
v_gene: TRBV10-2
d_gene: -

CDR3aa: CASSPNRGQGSPLHF
CDR3nt: TGCGCCAGCAGCCCAAACAGGGGGCAGGGTTCACCCCTCCACTTT
abundance: -
j_gene: TRBJ1-6
v_gene: TRBV5-1
d_gene: TRBD1

CDR3aa: CASSLAGTGEKLFF
CDR3nt: TGTGCCAGCAGCCTGGCCGGGACAGGGGAAAAACTGTTTTTT
abundance: few
j_gene: TRBJ1-4
v_gene: TRBV7-2
d_gene: TRBD1

CDR3aa: CSVEPAGTAYGYTF
CDR3nt: TGCAGCGTTGAACCGGCCGGGACAGCCTATGGCTACACCTTC
abundance: few
j_gene: TRBJ1-2
v_gene: TRBV29-1
d_gene: TRBD1

CDR3aa: CASSLGPGLAGVTDTQYF
CDR3nt: TGTGCCAGCAGCTTAGGTCCGGGACTAGCGGGAGTGACAGATACGCAGTACTTT
abundance: -
j_gene: TRBJ2-3
v_gene: TRBV7-2
d_gene: TRBD2

CDR3aa: CATSASGSGGFLFF
CDR3nt: TGTGCCACCAGTGCCTCCGGGAGCGGGGGGTTCTTGTTCTTC
abundance: -
j_gene: TRBJ2-1
v_gene: TRBV24-1
d_gene: TRBD2

CDR3aa: CATSPRKFSHEQFF
CDR3nt: TGTGCCACCAGCCCCCGGAAGTTTTCACACGAGCAGTTCTTC
abundance: once
j_gene: TRBJ2-1
v_gene: TRBV15
d_gene: -

CDR3aa: CASKRDRSQSSPLHF
CDR3nt: TGTGCCAGCAAACGGGACAGGTCGCAGTCGTCACCCCTCCACTTT
abundance: -
j_gene: TRBJ1-6
v_gene: TRBV28
d_gene: TRBD1

CDR3aa: CASSVGGELGDTQYF
CDR3nt: TGTGCCAGCAGCGTAGGCGGGGAGCTTGGGGATACGCAGTATTTT
abundance: -
j_gene: TRBJ2-3
v_gene: TRBV9
d_gene: -

CDR3aa: CASSLAGARTDTQYF
CDR3nt: TGTGCCAGCAGCTTAGCGGGAGCACGCACAGATACGCAGTATTTT
abundance: -
j_gene: TRBJ2-3
v_gene: TRBV7-8
d_gene: -

CDR3aa: CASSKTASQETRYF
CDR3nt: TGTGCCAGTAGTAAAACGGCGAGCCAAGAGACCCGGTACTTC
abundance: -
j_gene: TRBJ2-5
v_gene: TRBV19
d_gene: -

CDR3aa: CASSFYTNFDTQYF
CDR3nt: TGTGCCAGCAGCTTCTACACGAATTTCGATACGCAGTATTTT
abundance: -
j_gene: TRBJ2-3
v_gene: TRBV7-8
d_gene: -

CDR3aa: CAWSKQGSYEQYF
CDR3nt: TGTGCCTGGAGTAAACAGGGTTCCTACGAGCAGTACTTC
abundance: many
j_gene: TRBJ2-7
v_gene: TRBV30
d_gene: -

CDR3aa: CASIGVGVYNEQFF
CDR3nt: TGTGCCAGCATAGGGGTAGGGGTCTACAATGAGCAGTTCTTC
abundance: -
j_gene: TRBJ2-1
v_gene: TRBV2
d_gene: -

CDR3aa: CASSYGGLGQPQHF
CDR3nt: TGTGCCAGCAGCTACGGGGGGCTCGGTCAGCCCCAGCATTTT
abundance: few
j_gene: TRBJ1-5
v_gene: TRBV7-2
d_gene: -

CDR3aa: CATSDPGLAGEYF
CDR3nt: TGTGCCACCAGTGACCCAGGACTAGCGGGAGAGTATTTT
abundance: -
j_gene: TRBJ2-3
v_gene: TRBV24-1
d_gene: TRBD2

CDR3aa: CASSLEGAAQETQYF
CDR3nt: TGTGCCAGCAGCTTAGAGGGGGCCGCACAAGAGACCCAGTACTTC
abundance: -
j_gene: TRBJ2-5
v_gene: TRBV7-8
d_gene: TRBD1

CDR3aa: CASSLEVGANYEQYF
CDR3nt: TGTGCCAGCAGCTTAGAGGTGGGGGCGAACTACGAGCAGTACTTC
abundance: many
j_gene: TRBJ2-7
v_gene: TRBV7-2
d_gene: -

CDR3aa: CSARDGRLRGSYTEAFF
CDR3nt: TGCAGTGCTAGAGATGGGCGGCTGAGGGGCTCCTACACTGAAGCTTTCTTT
abundance: -
j_gene: TRBJ1-1
v_gene: TRBV20-1
d_gene: -

CDR3aa: CASSLGEGETQYF
CDR3nt: TGTGCCAGCAGTTTGGGGGAGGGTGAGACCCAGTACTTC
abundance: -
j_gene: TRBJ2-5
v_gene: TRBV12-3/TRBV12-4
d_gene: TRBD2

CDR3aa: CASSLVFHSPATNEKLFF
CDR3nt: TGCGCCAGCAGCTTGGTGTTCCATTCGCCCGCAACTAATGAAAAACTGTTTTTT
abundance: -
j_gene: TRBJ1-4
v_gene: TRBV5-1
d_gene: -

CDR3aa: CASSPRDRGLTEAFF
CDR3nt: TGTGCCAGCAGTCCCCGGGACAGGGGGCTCACTGAAGCTTTCTTT
abundance: -
j_gene: TRBJ1-1
v_gene: TRBV27
d_gene: TRBD1

CDR3aa: CATSRDYLGEQYF
CDR3nt: TGTGCCACCAGCAGAGACTACCTGGGTGAGCAGTACTTC
abundance: few
j_gene: TRBJ2-7
v_gene: TRBV15
d_gene: -

CDR3aa: CASSLAWETEAFF
CDR3nt: TGCGCCAGCAGCTTGGCATGGGAGACTGAAGCTTTCTTT
abundance: -
j_gene: TRBJ1-1
v_gene: TRBV5-1
d_gene: -

CDR3aa: CASGGQVNTEAFF
CDR3nt: TGTGCCAGCGGGGGACAGGTGAACACTGAAGCTTTCTTT
abundance: -
j_gene: TRBJ1-1
v_gene: TRBV6-1
d_gene: TRBD1

CDR3aa: CAWSVLRETQYF
CDR3nt: TGTGCCTGGAGTGTACTACGGGAGACCCAGTACTTC
abundance: -
j_gene: TRBJ2-5
v_gene: TRBV30
d_gene: -

CDR3aa: CASSYTGETEAFF
CDR3nt: TGTGCCAGCAGTTACACAGGGGAGACTGAAGCTTTCTTT
abundance: many
j_gene: TRBJ1-1
v_gene: TRBV2
d_gene: TRBD1